The clone carrying this TCR beta chain has at least ten counts. Its antigen is not identified. Investigators profiled TCR beta VDJ and CDR3 from genomic DNA template. TCRdb itself ran the reads through MiXCR, one entry per CDR3 protein. This repertoire shows 150,000 to 200,000 distinct CDR3 sequences, about 50% found once; its top ten account for around a third. Germline CDR1 SGHNT, CDR2 YENEEA. The ends were cut back, 3 bases at V and 2 bases at J, with 8 bases in the middle. This CDR3 spans 13 amino acids. This sample was included in a study of CD8+CD57+ T cells in acquired aplastic anemia. Overall study results and limits: There were twenty-nine CD8+ CDR3 sequences that occurred in both patients and controls.

Selection for sequencing was limited to patients who had shown CD8+CD57+ cell expansion by flow cytometry. The sample was sorted CD4+, CD8+, or CD8+CD57+ T cells (not recorded which) from PBMCs. This chain joins TRBV11-3 and TRBJ2-7, with D uncertain. The sequence came from a human donor with aplastic anemia. CDR3 amino acids: CASSLRHTYEQYF. The CDR3 coding sequence is TGTGCCAGCAGCTTGCGCCATACCTACGAGCAGTACTTC.